Included here is one TCR beta chain sequence, with context. The antigen is unknown. Universal primer sites and UMIs were introduced during 5'RACE template-switching synthesis of TCR cDNA. TCRdb used MiXCR to reprocess the 5' RACE reads, holding one entry per CDR3 protein. The repertoire holds about 300,000 distinct CDR3 sequences, with 8.7% as singletons. This sample was included in a study of T cells after yellow fever vaccination. CDR1 and CDR2 (germline): MNHNY, SVGAGI (reference sequence). With 4 bases clipped from V and 7 bases from J, the junction kept 8 bases outside the gene matches. This CDR3 has 15 residues. The study's findings and limits: Some clonotypes were seen in both the CD4 and the CD8 compartments. These made up a small share and likely arose from convergent recombination. Repertoires sorted by FACS could include abundant clonotypes that are contaminants from the bulk population. Weaker, the secondary response had a peak occurring faster, on day 5 versus 15.

The rearrangement joins TRBV6-6 to TRBJ2-2, with 8 positions matching TRBD2. Here the sequenced sample was CD4+ T cells sorted from PBMCs, taken 5 days after the yellow fever booster vaccination. This receptor was identified in a man aged 18 to 29 who received the YFV17D yellow fever vaccine. CDR3 in DNA: TGTGCCAGCAGTTCCTCGGGGGGGCCCATCGGGGAGCTGTTTTTT. Protein product: CASSSSGGPIGELFF.